This T cell receptor (beta chain) was obtained from a study of cytomegalovirus exposure and HLA in healthy donors. Per the germline V gene, CDR1 is SNHLY and CDR2 is FYNNEI. The CDR3 totals 17 residues. V shed 6 bases and J shed 2 bases, with 21 bases lying between them. Points on this clone: No antigen is known for it.

Points from the study as a whole: The investigators catalogued 150 to 200 TCR beta chains as cytomegalovirus-associated.

A multiplex PCR was run with 60 Vbeta primers and 13 Jbeta primers. Clones were sequenced by immunoSEQ multiplex PCR, and TCRdb holds only the in-frame ones, with some missing. The sample consists of about 92,000 clones, around 74% of them appearing once. This sequence was found in a man in his forties or fifties in good health and CMV-seropositive. The chain links TRBV2 to TRBJ2-3; D possibly corresponds to TRBD2 (7 bases). The sequenced material came from PBMCs. The CDR3 DNA reads as TGTGCCAGCAGCCAAGGGGGGTACAGCGGGAACACAGATACGCAGTATTTT. As protein: CASSQGGYSGNTDTQYF.